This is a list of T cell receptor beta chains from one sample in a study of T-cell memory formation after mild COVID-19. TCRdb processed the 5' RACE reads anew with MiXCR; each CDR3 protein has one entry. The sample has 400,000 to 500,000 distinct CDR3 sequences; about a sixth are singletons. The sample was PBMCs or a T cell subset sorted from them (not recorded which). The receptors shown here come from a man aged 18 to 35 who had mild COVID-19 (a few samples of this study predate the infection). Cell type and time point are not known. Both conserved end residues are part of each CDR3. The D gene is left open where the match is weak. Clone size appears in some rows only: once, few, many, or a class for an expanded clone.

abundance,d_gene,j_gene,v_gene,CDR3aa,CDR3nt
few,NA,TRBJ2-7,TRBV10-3,CAISDRSFYEQYF,TGTGCCATCAGTGACAGGTCTTTCTACGAGCAGTACTTC
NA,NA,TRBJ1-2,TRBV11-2,CASSSPTAGSSYGYTF,TGTGCCAGCAGCTCCCCCACGGCGGGATCTAGCTATGGCTACACCTTC
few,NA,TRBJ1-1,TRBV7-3,CASSLTATDRNTEAFF,TGTGCCAGCAGCTTAACGGCAACGGACAGAAACACTGAAGCTTTCTTT
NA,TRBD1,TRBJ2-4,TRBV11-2,CASSQWGLDRGNHF,TGTGCCAGCAGCCAATGGGGTTTGGACAGGGGAAATCACTTC
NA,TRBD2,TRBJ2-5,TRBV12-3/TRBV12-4,CASSLTSGGYPGGETQYF,TGTGCCAGCAGTCTAACTAGCGGGGGCTACCCCGGGGGGGAGACCCAGTACTTC
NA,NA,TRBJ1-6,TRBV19,CASSFNGNSPLHF,TGTGCCAGTAGTTTTAACGGAAATTCACCCCTCCACTTT
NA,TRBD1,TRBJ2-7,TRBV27,CASSLSTGGDYEQYF,TGTGCCAGCAGTTTATCAACAGGGGGAGACTACGAGCAGTACTTC
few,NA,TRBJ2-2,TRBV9,CASSIGTSPGELFF,TGTGCCAGCAGTATAGGGACTTCCCCCGGGGAGCTGTTTTTT
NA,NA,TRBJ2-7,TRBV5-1,CASSLGGLSYEQYF,TGCGCCAGCAGCTTGGGGGGTTTATCCTACGAGCAGTACTTC
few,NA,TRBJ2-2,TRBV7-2,CASSLVAGALTGELFF,TGTGCCAGCAGCTTAGTTGCGGGGGCCCTCACCGGGGAGCTGTTTTTT
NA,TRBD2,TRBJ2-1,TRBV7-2,CASSLELSGGAYNEQFF,TGTGCCAGCAGCTTAGAGTTAAGCGGGGGGGCCTACAATGAGCAGTTCTTC
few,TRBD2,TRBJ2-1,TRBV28,CASSSRGRDNEQFF,TGTGCCAGCAGTTCCCGCGGGAGGGACAATGAGCAGTTCTTC
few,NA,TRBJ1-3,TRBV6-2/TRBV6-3,CASSYGHTIYF,TGTGCCAGCAGTTACGGACACACCATATATTTT
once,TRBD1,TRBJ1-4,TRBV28,CASSTPDRVNEKLFF,TGTGCCAGCAGTACCCCGGACAGGGTAAATGAAAAACTGTTTTTT
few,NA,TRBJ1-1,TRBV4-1,CASSQGPGRQGNTEAFF,TGCGCCAGCAGCCAGGGGCCGGGCAGGCAGGGGAACACTGAAGCTTTCTTT
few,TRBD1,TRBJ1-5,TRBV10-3,CAISRTGEGNQPQHF,TGTGCCATCAGCCGGACAGGGGAGGGCAATCAGCCCCAGCATTTT
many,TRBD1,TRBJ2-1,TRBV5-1,CASSLPGGHEQFF,TGCGCCAGCAGCTTGCCAGGGGGCCATGAGCAGTTCTTC
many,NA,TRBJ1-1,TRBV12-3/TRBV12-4,CASSLIANTEAFF,TGTGCCAGCAGTTTAATAGCGAACACTGAAGCTTTCTTT
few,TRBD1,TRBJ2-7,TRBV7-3,CASSLTPPTGTGQDEQYF,TGTGCCAGCAGCTTAACCCCACCAACGGGGACAGGGCAGGACGAGCAGTACTTC
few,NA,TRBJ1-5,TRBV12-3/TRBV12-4,CASSLPDSPNQPQHF,TGTGCCAGCAGTTTACCGGACAGTCCGAATCAGCCCCAGCATTTT
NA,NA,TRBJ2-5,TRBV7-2,CASSLLRGDPKYF,TGTGCCAGCAGCCTCCTCAGGGGGGACCCCAAGTACTTC
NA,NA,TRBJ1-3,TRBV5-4,CASSRRAGMGNTIYF,TGTGCCAGCAGCCGTCGAGCAGGGATGGGAAACACCATATATTTT
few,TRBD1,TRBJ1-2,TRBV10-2,CASSESLDRGFGYTF,TGCGCCAGCAGTGAGAGTTTGGACAGGGGATTTGGCTACACCTTC
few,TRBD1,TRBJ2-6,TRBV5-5,CASSQGQGLTGANVLTF,TGTGCCAGCAGCCAGGGACAGGGACTTACGGGGGCCAACGTCCTGACTTTC
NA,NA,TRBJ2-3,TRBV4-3,CASSQEKPRGRTDTQYF,TGCGCCAGCAGCCAAGAGAAACCCAGGGGTAGAACAGATACGCAGTATTTT
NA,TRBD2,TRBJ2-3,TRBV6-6,CATTGGGNTQYF,TGTGCCACCACCGGCGGGGGAAATACGCAGTATTTT
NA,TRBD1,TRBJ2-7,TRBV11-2,CASSSGDRGRHEQYF,TGTGCCAGCAGCTCGGGGGACAGGGGTAGGCACGAGCAGTACTTC